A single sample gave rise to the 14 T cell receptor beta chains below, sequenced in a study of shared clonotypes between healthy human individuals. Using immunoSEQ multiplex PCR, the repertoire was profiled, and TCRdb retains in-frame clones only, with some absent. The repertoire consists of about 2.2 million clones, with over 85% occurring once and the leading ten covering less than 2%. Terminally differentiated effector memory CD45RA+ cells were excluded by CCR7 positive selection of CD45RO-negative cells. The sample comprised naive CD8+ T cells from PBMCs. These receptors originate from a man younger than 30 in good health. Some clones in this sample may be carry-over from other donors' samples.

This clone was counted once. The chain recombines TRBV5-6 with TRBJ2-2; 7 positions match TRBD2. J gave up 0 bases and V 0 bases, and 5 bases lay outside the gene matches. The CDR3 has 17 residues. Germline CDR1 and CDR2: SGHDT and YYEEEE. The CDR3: CASSLGREPTNTGELFF. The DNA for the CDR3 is TGTGCCAGCAGCTTGGGGCGGGAGCCAACGAACACCGGGGAGCTGTTTTTT.

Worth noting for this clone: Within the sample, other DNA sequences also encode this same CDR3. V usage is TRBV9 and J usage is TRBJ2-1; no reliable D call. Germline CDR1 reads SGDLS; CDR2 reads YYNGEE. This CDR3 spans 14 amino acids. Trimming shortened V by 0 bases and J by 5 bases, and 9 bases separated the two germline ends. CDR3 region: CASSVGGANNEQFF. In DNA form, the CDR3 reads TGTGCCAGCAGCGTAGGCGGAGCGAACAATGAGCAGTTCTTC.

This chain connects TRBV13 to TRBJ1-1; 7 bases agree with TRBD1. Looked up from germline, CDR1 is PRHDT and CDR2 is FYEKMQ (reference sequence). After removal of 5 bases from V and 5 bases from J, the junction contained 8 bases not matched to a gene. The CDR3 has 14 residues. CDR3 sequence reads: CASSPPRGETEAFF. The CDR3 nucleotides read TGTGCCAGCAGCCCACCCAGGGGGGAGACTGAAGCTTTCTTT. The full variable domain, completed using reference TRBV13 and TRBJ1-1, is AAGVIQSPRHLIKEKRETATLKCYPIPRHDTVYWYQQGPGQDPQFLISFYEKMQSDKGSIPDRFSAQQFSDYHSELNMSSLELGDSALYFCASSPPRGETEAFFGQGTRLTVV.

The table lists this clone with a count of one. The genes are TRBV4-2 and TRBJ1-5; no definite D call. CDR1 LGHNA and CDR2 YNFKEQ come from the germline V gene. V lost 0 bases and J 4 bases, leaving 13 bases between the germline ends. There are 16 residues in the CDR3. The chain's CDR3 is CASSQDLGFGNQPQHF. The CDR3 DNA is TGTGCCAGCAGCCAAGATCTGGGTTTTGGGAATCAGCCCCAGCATTTT.

The CDR3 DNA is TGTGCCTGGAATGCGGTGAGAAATGAAGCTTTCTTT. This sequence encodes CAWNAVRNEAFF. The rearrangement links TRBV30 to TRBJ1-1; D unclear. CDR3 size: 12 residues. Trimming removed 4 bases from V and 7 bases from J, with 13 bases in between. Looked up from germline, CDR1 is GTSNPN and CDR2 is SVGIG (reference sequence).

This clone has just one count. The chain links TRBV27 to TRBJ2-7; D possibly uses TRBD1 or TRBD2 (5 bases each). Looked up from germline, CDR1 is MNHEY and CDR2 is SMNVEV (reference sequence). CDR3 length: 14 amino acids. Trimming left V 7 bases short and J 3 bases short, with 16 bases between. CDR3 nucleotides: TGTGCCAGCACTGGTGGGACGGACCACTACGAGCAGTACTTC. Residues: CASTGGTDHYEQYF.

The CDR3 protein is CASSLLSGHTSNQPQHF. The CDR3 bases are TGTGCCAGCAGCTTACTTTCCGGACATACTAGCAATCAGCCCCAGCATTTT. V and J are TRBV7-2 and TRBJ1-5; perhaps TRBD1 as D (5 bases). The CDR3 is made up of 17 amino acids. The germline V and J ends were trimmed by 2 bases and 0 bases, with 14 bases remaining between them. Germline CDR1 reads SGHTA; CDR2 reads FQGNSA.

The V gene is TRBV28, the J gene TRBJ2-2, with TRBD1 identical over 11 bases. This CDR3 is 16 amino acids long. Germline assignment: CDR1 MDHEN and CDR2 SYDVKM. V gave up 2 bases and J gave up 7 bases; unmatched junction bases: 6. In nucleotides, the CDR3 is TGTGCCAGCAGTTTAGGTGGGACAGGGGGTGACGGGGAGCTGTTTTTT. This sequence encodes CASSLGGTGGDGELFF.

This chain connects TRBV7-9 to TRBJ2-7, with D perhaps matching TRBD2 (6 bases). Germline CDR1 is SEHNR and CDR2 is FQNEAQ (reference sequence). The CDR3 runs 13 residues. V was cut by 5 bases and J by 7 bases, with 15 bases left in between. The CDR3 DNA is TGTGCCAGCAGCGAAGGACTACCCTGGGAGCAGTACTTC. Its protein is CASSEGLPWEQYF.

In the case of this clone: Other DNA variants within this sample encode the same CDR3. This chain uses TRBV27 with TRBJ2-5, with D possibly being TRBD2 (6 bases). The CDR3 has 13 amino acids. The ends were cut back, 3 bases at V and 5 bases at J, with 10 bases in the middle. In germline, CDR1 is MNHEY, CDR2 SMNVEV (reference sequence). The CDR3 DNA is TGTGCCAGCAGTTTGGGAGGATGGGAGACCCAGTACTTC. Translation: CASSLGGWETQYF.

The DNA of the CDR3 is TGTGCCAGCAGCTTACGGACAGGGCCCGGCGACGAGCAGTACTTC. It yields the protein CASSLRTGPGDEQYF. The J gene is TRBJ2-7, the V gene TRBV7-6; 8 nucleotides align to TRBD1. The CDR3 length is 15 residues. Germline V CDR1 and CDR2: SGHVS, FNYEAQ. V trimming: 2 bases; J trimming: 5 bases; junction bases outside the gene matches: 8.

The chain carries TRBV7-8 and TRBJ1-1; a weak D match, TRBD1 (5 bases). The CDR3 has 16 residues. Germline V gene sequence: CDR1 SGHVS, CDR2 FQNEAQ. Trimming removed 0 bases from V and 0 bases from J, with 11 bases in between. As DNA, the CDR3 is TGTGCCAGCAGCTTAGCTTCGGGCAGGGTGAACACTGAAGCTTTCTTT. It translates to CASSLASGRVNTEAFF.

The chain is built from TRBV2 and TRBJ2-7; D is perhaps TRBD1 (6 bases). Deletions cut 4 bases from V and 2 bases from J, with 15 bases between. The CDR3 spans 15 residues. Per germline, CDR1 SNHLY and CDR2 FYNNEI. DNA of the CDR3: TGTGCCAGCAGTGGGGGACACCGACGGACCTACGAGCAGTACTTC. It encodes CASSGGHRRTYEQYF. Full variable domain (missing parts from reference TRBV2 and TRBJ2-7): EPEVTQTPSHQVTQMGQEVILRCVPISNHLYFYWYRQILGQKVEFLVSFYNNEISEKSEIFDDQFSVERPDGSNFTLKIRSTKLEDSAMYFCASSGGHRRTYEQYFGPGTRLTVT.

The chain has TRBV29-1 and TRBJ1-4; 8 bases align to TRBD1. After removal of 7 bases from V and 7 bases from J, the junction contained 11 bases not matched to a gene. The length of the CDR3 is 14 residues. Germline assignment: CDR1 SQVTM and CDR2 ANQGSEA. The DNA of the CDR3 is TGCAGCGCCCACGCCGGGACAGGCGGTGAAAAACTGTTTTTT. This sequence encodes CSAHAGTGGEKLFF.